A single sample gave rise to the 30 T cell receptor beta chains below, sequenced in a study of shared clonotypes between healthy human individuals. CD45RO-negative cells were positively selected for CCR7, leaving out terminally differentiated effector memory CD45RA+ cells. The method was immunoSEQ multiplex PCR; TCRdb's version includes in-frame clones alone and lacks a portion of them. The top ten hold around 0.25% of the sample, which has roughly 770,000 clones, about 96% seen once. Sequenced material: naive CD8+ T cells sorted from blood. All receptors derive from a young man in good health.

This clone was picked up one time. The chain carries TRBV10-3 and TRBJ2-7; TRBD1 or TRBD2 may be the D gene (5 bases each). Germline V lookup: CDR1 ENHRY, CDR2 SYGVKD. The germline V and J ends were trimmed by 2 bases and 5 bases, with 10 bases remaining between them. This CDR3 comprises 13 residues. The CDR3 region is CAISERGPHEQYF. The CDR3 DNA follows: TGTGCCATCAGTGAGAGGGGACCCCACGAGCAGTACTTC.

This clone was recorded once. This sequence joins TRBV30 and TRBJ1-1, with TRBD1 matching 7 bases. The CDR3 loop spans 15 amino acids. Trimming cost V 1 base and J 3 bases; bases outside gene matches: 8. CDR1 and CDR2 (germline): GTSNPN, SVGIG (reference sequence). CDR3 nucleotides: TGTGCCTGGAGTGGCCGGCAGGGGGGGTACACTGAAGCTTTCTTT. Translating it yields CAWSGRQGGYTEAFF.

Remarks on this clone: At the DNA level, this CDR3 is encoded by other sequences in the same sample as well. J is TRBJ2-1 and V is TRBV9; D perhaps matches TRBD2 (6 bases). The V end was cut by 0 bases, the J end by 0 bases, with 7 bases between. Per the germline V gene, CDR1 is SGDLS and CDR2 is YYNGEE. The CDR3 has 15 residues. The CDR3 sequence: CASSVGGGSYNEQFF. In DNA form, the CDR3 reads TGTGCCAGCAGCGTAGGGGGAGGCTCCTACAATGAGCAGTTCTTC.

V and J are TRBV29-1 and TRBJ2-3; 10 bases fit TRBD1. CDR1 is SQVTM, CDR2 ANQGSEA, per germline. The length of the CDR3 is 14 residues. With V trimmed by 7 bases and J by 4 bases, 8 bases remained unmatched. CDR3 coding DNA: TGCAGCGGAATTCCGGGACAGGGGTCAGATACGCAGTATTTT. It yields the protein CSGIPGQGSDTQYF.

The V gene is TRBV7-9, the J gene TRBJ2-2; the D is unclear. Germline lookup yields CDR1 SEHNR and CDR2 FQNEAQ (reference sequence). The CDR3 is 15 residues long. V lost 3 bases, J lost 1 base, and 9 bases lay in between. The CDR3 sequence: CASSLSSWNTGELFF. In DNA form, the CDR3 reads TGTGCCAGCAGCTTGAGTTCATGGAACACCGGGGAGCTGTTTTTT.

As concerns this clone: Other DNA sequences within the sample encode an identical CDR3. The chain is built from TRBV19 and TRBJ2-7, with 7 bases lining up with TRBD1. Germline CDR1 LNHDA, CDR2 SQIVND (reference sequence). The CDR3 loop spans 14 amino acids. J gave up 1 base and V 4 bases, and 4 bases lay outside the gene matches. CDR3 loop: CASSTTGSSYEQYF. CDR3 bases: TGTGCCAGTAGTACGACAGGGTCGTCCTACGAGCAGTACTTC.

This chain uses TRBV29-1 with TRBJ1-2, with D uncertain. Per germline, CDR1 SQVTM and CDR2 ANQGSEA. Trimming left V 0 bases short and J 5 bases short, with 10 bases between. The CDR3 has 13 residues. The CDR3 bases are TGCAGCGTTGAAGAGGCAGGAAAGTATGGCTACACCTTC. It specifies CSVEEAGKYGYTF.

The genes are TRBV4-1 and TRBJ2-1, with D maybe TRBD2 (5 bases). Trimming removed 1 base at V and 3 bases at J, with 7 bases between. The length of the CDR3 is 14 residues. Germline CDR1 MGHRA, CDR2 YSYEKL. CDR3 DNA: TGCGCCAGCAGCCAAGGACTATACTACAATGAGCAGTTCTTC. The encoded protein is CASSQGLYYNEQFF.

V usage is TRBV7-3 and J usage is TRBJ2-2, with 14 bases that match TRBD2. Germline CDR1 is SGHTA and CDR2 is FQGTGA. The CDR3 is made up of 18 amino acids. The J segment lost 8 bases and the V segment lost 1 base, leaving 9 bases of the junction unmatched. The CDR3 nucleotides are TGTGCCAGCAGCTTAAAACCTCCCGGACTAGCGGGAGGTGGGGAGCTGTTTTTT. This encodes CASSLKPPGLAGGGELFF.

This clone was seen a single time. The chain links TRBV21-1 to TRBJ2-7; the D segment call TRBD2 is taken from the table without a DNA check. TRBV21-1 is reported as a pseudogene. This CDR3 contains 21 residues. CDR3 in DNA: TGTGCCAGCAGCAATCTGTCCGGGATCGACCCGATTAGCGGGAGGAAGGGCGAGCAGTACTTC. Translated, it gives CASSNLSGIDPISGRKGEQYF.

Written as DNA, the CDR3 is TGTGCCAGCAGTATCGGGACTAGCGGGTTCTACGAGCAGTACTTC. Translated: CASSIGTSGFYEQYF. This rearrangement joins TRBV28 to TRBJ2-7, with 12 bases aligning to TRBD2. The germline CDR1 and CDR2 sequences are MDHEN and SYDVKM. The CDR3 consists of 15 residues. Germline trimming cut 5 bases from V and 3 bases from J; bases unmatched to any gene: 5.

The CDR3 loop is CASSQEGREQYF. As DNA, the CDR3 is TGCGCCAGCAGCCAAGAGGGGCGAGAGCAGTACTTC. V and J are TRBV4-1 and TRBJ2-7; weak D call: TRBD1 (5 bases). CDR1 is MGHRA and CDR2 is YSYEKL in the germline V gene. Trimming cost V 0 bases and J 7 bases, with 7 bases left between them. The CDR3 is 12 residues long.

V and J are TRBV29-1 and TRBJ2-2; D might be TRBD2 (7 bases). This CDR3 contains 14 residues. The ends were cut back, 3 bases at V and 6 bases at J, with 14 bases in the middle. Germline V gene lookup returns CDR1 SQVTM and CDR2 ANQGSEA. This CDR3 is CSVDFQGRAGELFF. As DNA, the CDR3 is TGCAGCGTTGATTTTCAGGGGAGGGCCGGGGAGCTGTTTTTT.

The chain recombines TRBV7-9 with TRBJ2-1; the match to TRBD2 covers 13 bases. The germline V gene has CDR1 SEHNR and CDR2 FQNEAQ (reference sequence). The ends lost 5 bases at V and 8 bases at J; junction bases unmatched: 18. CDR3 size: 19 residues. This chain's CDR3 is CASSPEGLAGPTSWDEQFF. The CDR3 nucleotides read TGTGCCAGCAGCCCGGAGGGACTAGCGGGACCCACCAGCTGGGATGAGCAGTTCTTC.

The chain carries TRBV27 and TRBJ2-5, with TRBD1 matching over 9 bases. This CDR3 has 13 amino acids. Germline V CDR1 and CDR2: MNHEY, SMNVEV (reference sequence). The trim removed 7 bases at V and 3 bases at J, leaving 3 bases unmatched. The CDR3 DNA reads TGTGCCAGCATGAGGACAGGGGAAGAGACCCAGTACTTC. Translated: CASMRTGEETQYF.

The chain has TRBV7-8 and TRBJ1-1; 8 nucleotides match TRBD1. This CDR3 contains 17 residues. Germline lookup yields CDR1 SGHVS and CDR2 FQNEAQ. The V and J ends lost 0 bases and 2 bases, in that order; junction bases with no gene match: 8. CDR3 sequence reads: CASSLAKTGETNTEAFF. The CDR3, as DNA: TGTGCCAGCAGCTTAGCGAAGACAGGGGAGACAAACACTGAAGCTTTCTTT.

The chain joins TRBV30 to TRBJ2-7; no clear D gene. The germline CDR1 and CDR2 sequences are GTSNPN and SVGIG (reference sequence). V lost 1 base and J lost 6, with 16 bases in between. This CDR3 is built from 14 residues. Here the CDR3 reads CAWSGGILGSEQYF. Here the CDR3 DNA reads TGTGCCTGGAGTGGAGGCATATTGGGGTCCGAGCAGTACTTC.

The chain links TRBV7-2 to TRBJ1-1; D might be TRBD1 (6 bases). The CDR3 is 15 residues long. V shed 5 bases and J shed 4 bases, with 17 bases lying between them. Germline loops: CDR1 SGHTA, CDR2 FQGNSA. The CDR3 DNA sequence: TGTGCCAGCAGCGTAGATGGTGGGACAATCACTGAAGCTTTCTTT. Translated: CASSVDGGTITEAFF.

CDR3: CASAPGQGPYEQYF. For the CDR3, the DNA is TGTGCCAGCGCGCCGGGACAGGGACCCTACGAGCAGTACTTC. The chain combines TRBV27 with TRBJ2-7; 9 nucleotides match TRBD1. The J segment lost 2 bases and the V segment lost 8 bases, leaving 7 bases of the junction unmatched. The CDR3 loop spans 14 amino acids. Germline-derived CDR1 and CDR2 are MNHEY and SMNVEV (reference sequence).

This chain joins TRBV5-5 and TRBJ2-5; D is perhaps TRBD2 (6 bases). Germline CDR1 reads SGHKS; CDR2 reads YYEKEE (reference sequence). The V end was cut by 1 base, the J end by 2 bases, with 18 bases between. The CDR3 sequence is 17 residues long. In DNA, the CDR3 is TGTGCCAGCAGCTTGTGGGGGGTCGGAACGCTACAAGAGACCCAGTACTTC. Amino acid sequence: CASSLWGVGTLQETQYF.

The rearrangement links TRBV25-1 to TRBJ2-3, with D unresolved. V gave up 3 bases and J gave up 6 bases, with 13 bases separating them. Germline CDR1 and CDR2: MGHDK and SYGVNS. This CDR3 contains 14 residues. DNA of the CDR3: TGTGCCAGCAGTGAGTTGTTTGGGGTGGATACGCAGTATTTT. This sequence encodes CASSELFGVDTQYF.

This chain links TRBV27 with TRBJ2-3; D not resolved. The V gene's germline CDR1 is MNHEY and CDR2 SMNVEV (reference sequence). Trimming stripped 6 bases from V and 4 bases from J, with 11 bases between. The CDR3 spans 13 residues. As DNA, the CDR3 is TGTGCCAGCAGATTCCCCAGTGCAGATACGCAGTATTTT. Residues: CASRFPSADTQYF.

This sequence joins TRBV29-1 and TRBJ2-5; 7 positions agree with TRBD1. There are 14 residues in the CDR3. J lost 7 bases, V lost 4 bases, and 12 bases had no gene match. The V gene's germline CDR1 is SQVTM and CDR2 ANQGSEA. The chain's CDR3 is CSVVYLGAGGTQYF. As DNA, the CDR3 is TGCAGCGTTGTTTATCTGGGGGCAGGGGGGACCCAGTACTTC.

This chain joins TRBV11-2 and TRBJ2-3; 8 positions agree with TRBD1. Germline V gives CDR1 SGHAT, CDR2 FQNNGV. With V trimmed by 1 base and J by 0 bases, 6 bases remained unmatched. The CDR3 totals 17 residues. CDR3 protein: CASSLAAGGFSTDTQYF. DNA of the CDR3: TGTGCCAGCAGCTTAGCGGCAGGGGGCTTTAGCACAGATACGCAGTATTTT.

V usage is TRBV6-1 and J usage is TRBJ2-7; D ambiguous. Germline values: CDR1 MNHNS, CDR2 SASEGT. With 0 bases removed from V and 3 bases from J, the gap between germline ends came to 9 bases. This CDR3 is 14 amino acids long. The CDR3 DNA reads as TGTGCCAGCAGTGAAGCACCTAAATTCTACGAGCAGTACTTC. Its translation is CASSEAPKFYEQYF.

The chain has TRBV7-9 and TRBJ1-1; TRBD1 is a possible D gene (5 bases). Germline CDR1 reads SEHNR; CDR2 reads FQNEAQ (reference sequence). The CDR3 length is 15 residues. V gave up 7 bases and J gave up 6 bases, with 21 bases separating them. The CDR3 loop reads CASNMPGPRRAEAFF. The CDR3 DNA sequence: TGTGCCAGCAACATGCCGGGACCCCGAAGGGCTGAAGCTTTCTTT.

The CDR3: CASSPLEDTQYF. CDR3 nucleotide sequence: TGTGCCAGCAGTCCTCTTGAAGATACGCAGTATTTT. The chain has TRBV7-6 and TRBJ2-3, with D uncertain. The CDR3 has 12 amino acids. Germline V gene data show CDR1 as SGHVS and CDR2 as FNYEAQ. Trimming removed 6 bases at V and 5 bases at J, with 9 bases between.

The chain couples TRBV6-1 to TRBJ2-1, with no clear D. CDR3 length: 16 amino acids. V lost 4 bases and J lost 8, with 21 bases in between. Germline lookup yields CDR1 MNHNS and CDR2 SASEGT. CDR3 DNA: TGTGCCAGCAGTGGACCGGATGCTCGAGTCACCGATGAGCAGTTCTTC. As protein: CASSGPDARVTDEQFF.

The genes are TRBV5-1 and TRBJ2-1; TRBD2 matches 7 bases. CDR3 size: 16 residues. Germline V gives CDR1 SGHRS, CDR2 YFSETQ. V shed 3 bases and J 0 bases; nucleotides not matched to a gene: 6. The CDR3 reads CASSWSGTSSYNEQFF. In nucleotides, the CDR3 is TGCGCCAGCAGCTGGAGCGGGACCAGCTCCTACAATGAGCAGTTCTTC.

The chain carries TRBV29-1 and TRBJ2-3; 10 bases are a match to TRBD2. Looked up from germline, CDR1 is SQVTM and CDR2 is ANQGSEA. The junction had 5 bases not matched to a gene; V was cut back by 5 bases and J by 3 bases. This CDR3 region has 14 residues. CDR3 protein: CSVYASGSTDTQYF. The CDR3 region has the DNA TGCAGCGTTTACGCTAGCGGGAGTACAGATACGCAGTATTTT.